This T cell receptor beta chain appears in the sequencing data of a study of T cells in Graves' hyperthyroidism and ophthalmopathy. V was pared by 1 base and J by 5 bases, with 14 bases between. The CDR3 runs 15 residues. Germline CDR1 and CDR2: SGHVS and FQNEAQ. In its sample, this clonotype was seen many times. Amplified TCR beta CDR3 regions derived from RNA transcripts. In the first-round RT-PCR of the TCR CDR3, the HTBI primer set was used. TCRdb ran MiXCR on the multiplex PCR reads and lists one entry per CDR3 protein. The sample carries 350,000 or so distinct CDR3 sequences, around 18% recorded once.

The sequencing sample was made of blood. This sequence was found in a woman aged 40-49 years with Graves' ophthalmopathy. J is TRBJ1-1 and V is TRBV7-8; D may be TRBD1 (6 bases). CDR3 DNA: TGTGCCAGCAGCTTAGGGTCCCAGGGGTGGACTGAAGCTTTCTTT. It yields the protein CASSLGSQGWTEAFF.